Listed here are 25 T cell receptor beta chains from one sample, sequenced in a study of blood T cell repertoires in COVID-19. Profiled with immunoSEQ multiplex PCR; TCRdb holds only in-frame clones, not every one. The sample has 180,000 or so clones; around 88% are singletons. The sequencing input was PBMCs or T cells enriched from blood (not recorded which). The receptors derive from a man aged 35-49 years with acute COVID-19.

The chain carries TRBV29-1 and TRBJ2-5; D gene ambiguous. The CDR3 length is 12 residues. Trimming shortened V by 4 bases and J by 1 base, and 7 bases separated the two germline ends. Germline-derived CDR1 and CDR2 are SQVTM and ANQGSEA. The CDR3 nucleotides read TGCAGCGTTGGTTTCTCCCAAGAGACCCAGTACTTC. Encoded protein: CSVGFSQETQYF.

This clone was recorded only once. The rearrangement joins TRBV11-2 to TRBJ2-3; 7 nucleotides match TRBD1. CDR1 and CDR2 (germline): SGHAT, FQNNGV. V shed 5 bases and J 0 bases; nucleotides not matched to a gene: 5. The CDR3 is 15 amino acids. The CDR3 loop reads CASSKGQVSTDTQYF. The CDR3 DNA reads TGTGCCAGCAGCAAAGGACAGGTTAGCACAGATACGCAGTATTTT.

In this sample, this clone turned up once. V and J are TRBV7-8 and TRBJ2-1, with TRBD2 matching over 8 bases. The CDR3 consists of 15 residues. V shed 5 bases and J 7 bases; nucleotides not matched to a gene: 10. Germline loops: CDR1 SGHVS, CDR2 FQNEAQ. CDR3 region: CASSADSGIKNEQFF. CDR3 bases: TGTGCCAGCAGCGCCGATAGCGGGATCAAGAATGAGCAGTTCTTC.

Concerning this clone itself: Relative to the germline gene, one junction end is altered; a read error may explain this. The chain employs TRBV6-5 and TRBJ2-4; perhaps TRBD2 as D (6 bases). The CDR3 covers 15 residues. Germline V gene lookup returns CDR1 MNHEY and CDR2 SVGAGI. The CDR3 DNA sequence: TGTGCCAGCAGTGACTCTAGCCTGGGAGGAAACATTCAGTACTTC. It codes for CASSDSSLGGNIQYF.

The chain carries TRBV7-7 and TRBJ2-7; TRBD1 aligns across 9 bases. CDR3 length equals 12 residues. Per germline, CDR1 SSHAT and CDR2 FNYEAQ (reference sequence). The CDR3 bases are TGTGCTAGCGGCGACAGGGGGGGGGAGCAGTACTTC. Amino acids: CASGDRGGEQYF.

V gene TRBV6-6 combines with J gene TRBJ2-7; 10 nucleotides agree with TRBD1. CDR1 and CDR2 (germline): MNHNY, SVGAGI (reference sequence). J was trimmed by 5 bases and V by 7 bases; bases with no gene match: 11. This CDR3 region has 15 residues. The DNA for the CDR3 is TGTGCCAGCACTGTTTCCGGGACAGGGGCAGACGAGCAGTACTTC. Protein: CASTVSGTGADEQYF.

CDR3 residues: CASSLQGSYNEQFF. The CDR3 bases are TGCGCCAGCAGCTTACAGGGATCCTACAATGAGCAGTTCTTC. J is TRBJ2-1 and V is TRBV5-1, with D perhaps TRBD1 (6 bases). V lost 2 bases and J lost 1, with 7 bases in between. Germline CDR1 is SGHRS and CDR2 is YFSETQ. The CDR3 runs 14 residues.

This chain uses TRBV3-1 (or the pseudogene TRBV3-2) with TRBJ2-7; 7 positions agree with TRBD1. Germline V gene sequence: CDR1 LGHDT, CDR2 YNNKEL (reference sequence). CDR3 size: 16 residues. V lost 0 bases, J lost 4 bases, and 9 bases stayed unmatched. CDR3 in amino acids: CASSQDWSSGGYEQYF. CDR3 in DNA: TGTGCCAGCAGCCAAGATTGGAGCTCAGGGGGTTACGAGCAGTACTTC.

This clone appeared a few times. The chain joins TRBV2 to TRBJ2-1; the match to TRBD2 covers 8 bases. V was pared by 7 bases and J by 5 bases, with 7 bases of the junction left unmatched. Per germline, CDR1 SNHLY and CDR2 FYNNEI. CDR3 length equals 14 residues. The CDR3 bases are TGTGCCAGCAAAACGACTAGCGCGGACAATGAGCAGTTCTTC. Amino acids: CASKTTSADNEQFF.

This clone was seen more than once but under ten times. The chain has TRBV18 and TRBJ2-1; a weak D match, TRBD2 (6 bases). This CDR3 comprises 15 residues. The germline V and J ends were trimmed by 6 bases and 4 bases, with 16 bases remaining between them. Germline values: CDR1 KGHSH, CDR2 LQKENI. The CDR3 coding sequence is TGTGCCAGCTCCCCCGGGACTGGGCCTTACAATGAGCAGTTCTTC. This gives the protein CASSPGTGPYNEQFF. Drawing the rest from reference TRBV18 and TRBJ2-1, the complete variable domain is NAGVMQNPRHLVRRRGQEARLRCSPMKGHSHVYWYRQLPEEGLKFMVYLQKENIIDESGMPKERFSAEFPKEGPSILRIQQVVRGDSAAYFCASSPGTGPYNEQFFGPGTRLTVL.

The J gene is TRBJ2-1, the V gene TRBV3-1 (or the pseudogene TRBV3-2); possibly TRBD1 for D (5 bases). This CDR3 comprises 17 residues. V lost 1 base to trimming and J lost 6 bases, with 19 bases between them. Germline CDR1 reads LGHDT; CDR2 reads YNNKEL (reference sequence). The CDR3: CASSQVAGQHPVNEQFF. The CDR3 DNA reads TGTGCCAGCAGCCAAGTCGCAGGACAACACCCTGTCAATGAGCAGTTCTTC.

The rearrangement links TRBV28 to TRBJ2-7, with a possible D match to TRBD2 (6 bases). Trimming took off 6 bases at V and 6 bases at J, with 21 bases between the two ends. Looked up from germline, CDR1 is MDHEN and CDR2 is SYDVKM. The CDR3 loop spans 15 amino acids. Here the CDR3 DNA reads TGTGCCAGCAGCCCAAAGACTAGTCGGGGTCGCGAGCAGTACTTC. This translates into CASSPKTSRGREQYF.

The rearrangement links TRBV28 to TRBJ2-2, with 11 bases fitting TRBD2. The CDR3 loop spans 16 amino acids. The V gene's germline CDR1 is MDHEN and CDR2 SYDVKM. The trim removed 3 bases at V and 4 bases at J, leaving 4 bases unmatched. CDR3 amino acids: CASSFGLAGVTGELFF. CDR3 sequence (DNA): TGTGCCAGCAGTTTTGGACTAGCGGGCGTCACCGGGGAGCTGTTTTTT.

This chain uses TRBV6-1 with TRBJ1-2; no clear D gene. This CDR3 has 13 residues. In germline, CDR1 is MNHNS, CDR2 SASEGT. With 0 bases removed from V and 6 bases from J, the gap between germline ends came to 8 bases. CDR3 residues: CASSEAPGDGYTF. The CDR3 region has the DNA TGTGCCAGCAGTGAAGCGCCAGGCGATGGCTACACCTTC.

In DNA, the CDR3 is TGCGCCAGCACCCCTGGGGGCGACACCGGGGAGCTGTTTTTT. Its protein is CASTPGGDTGELFF. The chain recombines TRBV5-1 with TRBJ2-2; TRBD1 is a possible D gene (6 bases). Germline loops: CDR1 SGHRS, CDR2 YFSETQ. CDR3 size: 14 residues. Deletions cut 6 bases from V and 3 bases from J, with 12 bases between.

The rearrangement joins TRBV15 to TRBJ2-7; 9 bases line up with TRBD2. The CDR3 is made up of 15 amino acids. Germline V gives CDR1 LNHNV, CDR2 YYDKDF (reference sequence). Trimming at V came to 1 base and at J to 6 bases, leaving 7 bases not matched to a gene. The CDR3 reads CATSRAPGLASEQYF. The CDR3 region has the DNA TGTGCCACCAGCAGAGCTCCGGGACTAGCAAGCGAGCAGTACTTC.

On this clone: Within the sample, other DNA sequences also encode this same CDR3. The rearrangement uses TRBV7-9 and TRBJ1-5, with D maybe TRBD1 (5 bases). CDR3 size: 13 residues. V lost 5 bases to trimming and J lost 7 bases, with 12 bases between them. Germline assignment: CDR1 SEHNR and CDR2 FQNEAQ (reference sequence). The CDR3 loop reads CASSPQGDQPQHF. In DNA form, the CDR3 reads TGTGCCAGCAGCCCGCAGGGTGACCAGCCCCAGCATTTT.

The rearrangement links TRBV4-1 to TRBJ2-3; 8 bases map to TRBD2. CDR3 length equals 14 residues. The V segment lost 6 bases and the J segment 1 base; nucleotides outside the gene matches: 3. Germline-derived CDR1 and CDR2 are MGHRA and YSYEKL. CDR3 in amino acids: CASRGAGGTDTQYF. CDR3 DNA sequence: TGCGCCAGCAGGGGAGCGGGAGGCACAGATACGCAGTATTTT.

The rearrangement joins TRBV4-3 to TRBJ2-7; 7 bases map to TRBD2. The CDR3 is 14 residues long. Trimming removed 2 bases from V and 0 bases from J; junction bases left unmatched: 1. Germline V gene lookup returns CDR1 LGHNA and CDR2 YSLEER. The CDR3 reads CASSQLADSYEQYF. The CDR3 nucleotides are TGCGCCAGCAGCCAACTAGCGGACTCCTACGAGCAGTACTTC.

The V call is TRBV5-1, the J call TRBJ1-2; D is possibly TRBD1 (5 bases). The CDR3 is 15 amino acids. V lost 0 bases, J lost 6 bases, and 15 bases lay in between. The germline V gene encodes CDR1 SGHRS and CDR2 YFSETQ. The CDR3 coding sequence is TGCGCCAGCAGCTTGGCCAGGGCGAGTACGGATGGCTACACCTTC. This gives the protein CASSLARASTDGYTF.

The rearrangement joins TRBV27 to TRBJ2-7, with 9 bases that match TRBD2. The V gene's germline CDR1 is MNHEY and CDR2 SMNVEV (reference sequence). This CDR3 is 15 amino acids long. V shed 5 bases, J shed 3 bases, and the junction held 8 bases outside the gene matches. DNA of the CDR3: TGTGCCAGCAGTAAGCCGGGACTAGCAGTCTACGAGCAGTACTTC. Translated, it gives CASSKPGLAVYEQYF.

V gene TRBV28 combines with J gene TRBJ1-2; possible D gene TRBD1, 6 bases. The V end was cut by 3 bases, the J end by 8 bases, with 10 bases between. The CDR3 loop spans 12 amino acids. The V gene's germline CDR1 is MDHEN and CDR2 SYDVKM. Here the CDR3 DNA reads TGTGCCAGCAGTTTGGCAGGGGACGGCTACACCTTC. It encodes CASSLAGDGYTF.

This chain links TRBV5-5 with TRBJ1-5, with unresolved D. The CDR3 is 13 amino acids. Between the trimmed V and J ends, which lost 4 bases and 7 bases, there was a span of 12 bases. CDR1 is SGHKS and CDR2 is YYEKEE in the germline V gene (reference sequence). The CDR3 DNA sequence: TGTGCCAGCAGCCCCGACACCGTGCAGCCCCAGCATTTT. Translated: CASSPDTVQPQHF.

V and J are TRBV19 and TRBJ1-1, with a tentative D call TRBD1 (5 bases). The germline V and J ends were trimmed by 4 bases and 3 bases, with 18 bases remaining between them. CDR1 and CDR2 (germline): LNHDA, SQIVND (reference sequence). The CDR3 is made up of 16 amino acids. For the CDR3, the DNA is TGTGCCAGTAGTACTCTTCCGGGACTTTCAGACACTGAAGCTTTCTTT. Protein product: CASSTLPGLSDTEAFF.

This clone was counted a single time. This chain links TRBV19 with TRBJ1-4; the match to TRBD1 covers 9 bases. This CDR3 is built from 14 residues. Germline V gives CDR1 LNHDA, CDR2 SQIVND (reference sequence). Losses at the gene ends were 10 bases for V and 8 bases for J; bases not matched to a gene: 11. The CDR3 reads CATESRDRDEKLFF. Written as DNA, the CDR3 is TGTGCCACCGAATCCCGGGACAGGGACGAAAAACTGTTTTTT.